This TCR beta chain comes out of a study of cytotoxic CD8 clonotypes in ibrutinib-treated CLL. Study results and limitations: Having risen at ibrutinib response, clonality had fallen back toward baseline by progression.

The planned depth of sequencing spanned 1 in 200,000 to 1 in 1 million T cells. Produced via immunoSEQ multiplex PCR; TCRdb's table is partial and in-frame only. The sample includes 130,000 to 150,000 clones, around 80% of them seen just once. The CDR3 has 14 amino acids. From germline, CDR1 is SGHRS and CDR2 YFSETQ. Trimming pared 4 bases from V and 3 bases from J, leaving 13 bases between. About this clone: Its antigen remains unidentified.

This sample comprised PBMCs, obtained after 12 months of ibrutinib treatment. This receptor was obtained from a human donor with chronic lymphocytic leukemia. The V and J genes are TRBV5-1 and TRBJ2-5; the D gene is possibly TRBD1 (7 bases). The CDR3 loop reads CASSPGGGEETQYF. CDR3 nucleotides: TGCGCCAGCAGCCCCGGAGGGGGCGAAGAGACCCAGTACTTC.